The 31 T cell receptor beta chains given below trace back to one sample, sequenced in a study. TCRdb recomputed calls from the 5' RACE reads with MiXCR, one row per CDR3 protein. The sample contains some 57,000 distinct CDR3 sequences, over 15% of which appear only once. Sequencing input: naive CD4+ T cells sorted from blood. Subset in this sample: naive CD4+ T cells, CD4+CD45RA+CD25-. These receptor sequences come from a female donor with breast cancer.

This clonotype was counted many times. The chain couples TRBV7-2 to TRBJ2-7; tentative D call: TRBD2 (5 bases). Between the trimmed V and J ends, which lost 1 base and 4 bases, there was a span of 8 bases. The germline gives CDR1 SGHTA, CDR2 FQGNSA. This CDR3 has 13 residues. The CDR3 sequence: CASSLGGPYEQYF. The CDR3 nucleotides are TGTGCCAGCAGCTTAGGCGGGCCTTACGAGCAGTACTTC. Full variable domain (outside the CDR3, taken from reference TRBV7-2 and TRBJ2-7): GAGVSQSPSNKVTEKGKDVELRCDPISGHTALYWYRQSLGQGLEFLIYFQGNSAPDKSGLPSDRFSAERTGGSVSTLTIQRTQQEDSAVYLCASSLGGPYEQYFGPGTRLTVT.

About this clonotype itself: An end of the junction differs from the germline gene, which may be a read error. This rearrangement joins TRBV2 to TRBJ2-1; tentative D call: TRBD1 (6 bases). This CDR3 is built from 12 residues. Germline CDR1 and CDR2: SNHLY and FYNNEI. The CDR3 nucleotides are TGTGCCAGCGGTGATCAGGGGATTGAGCAGTTCTTC. Amino acids: CASGDQGIEQFF.

This clonotype has more than one count but fewer than ten. V gene TRBV19 combines with J gene TRBJ2-5, with D possibly being TRBD1 (5 bases). This CDR3 is 14 amino acids long. Germline CDR1 is LNHDA and CDR2 is SQIVND (reference sequence). Trimming shortened V by 2 bases and J by 4 bases, and 11 bases separated the two germline ends. The CDR3 protein is CASSIQGLRETQYF. The DNA of the CDR3 is TGTGCCAGTAGTATACAGGGTCTGCGAGAGACCCAGTACTTC.

This clonotype was seen a handful of times. This chain connects TRBV30 to TRBJ1-6, with TRBD1 matching over 7 bases. Germline V gene data show CDR1 as GTSNPN and CDR2 as SVGIG (reference sequence). This CDR3 has 13 amino acids. V trimming: 5 bases; J trimming: 9 bases; junction bases outside the gene matches: 7. CDR3: CAWSGTAGSPLHF. In DNA form, the CDR3 reads TGTGCCTGGTCCGGGACAGCGGGTTCACCCCTCCACTTT.

Regarding this clonotype: A junction boundary mismatches the germline segment, possibly from a read error. This chain links TRBV5-1 with TRBJ1-1; tentatively, D is TRBD1 (5 bases). Germline V gene sequence: CDR1 SGHRS, CDR2 YFSETQ. This CDR3 has 14 amino acids. CDR3 nucleotides: TGCACCAGCAGCTTCACACTAAAGGGGACTGAAGCTTTCTTT. Encoded protein: CTSSFTLKGTEAFF.

There are a few counts of this clonotype. The rearrangement joins TRBV12-3 or TRBV12-4 to TRBJ1-1; no definite D call. The V gene lost 3 bases and the J gene lost 1 base, with 9 bases spanning the gap. CDR3 length: 14 amino acids. The CDR3 reads CASSFWEKNTEAFF. The CDR3 DNA follows: TGTGCCAGCAGTTTTTGGGAGAAGAACACTGAAGCTTTCTTT.

The J gene is TRBJ2-1, the V gene TRBV24-1; D gene ambiguous. The CDR3 runs 16 residues. Trimming stripped 5 bases from V and 0 bases from J, with 13 bases between. Per germline, CDR1 KGHDR and CDR2 SFDVKD. The CDR3 spells CATSGPRPISYNEQFF. CDR3 sequence (DNA): TGTGCCACCAGTGGTCCACGGCCGATCTCCTACAATGAGCAGTTCTTC.

Regarding this clonotype: This clone may be a read error of a much larger clone one base away. This chain links TRBV12-3 or TRBV12-4 with TRBJ2-3, with 8 bases identical to TRBD2. CDR3 length: 16 amino acids. The V gene end was trimmed by 6 bases and the J gene end by 1 base; junction bases not matched to a gene: 9. This CDR3 reads CASSPRGTRCTDTQYF. CDR3 DNA sequence: TGTGCCAGCAGCCCTCGCGGGACTAGATGCACAGATACGCAGTATTTT.

The table lists this clonotype with a few counts. V and J are TRBV10-3 and TRBJ2-7; no clear D. Germline CDR1 reads ENHRY; CDR2 reads SYGVKD. Trimming pared 0 bases from V and 1 base from J, leaving 13 bases between. This CDR3 contains 16 residues. CDR3 amino acids: CAISESTLVDSYEQYF. CDR3 nucleotides: TGTGCCATCAGTGAGTCGACTCTGGTCGATTCCTACGAGCAGTACTTC.

This clonotype occurred a few times. The CDR3: CASSLGNSGRAYNEQFF. DNA for the CDR3: TGCGCCAGCAGCTTGGGAAATAGCGGGAGGGCCTACAATGAGCAGTTCTTC. The V and J genes are TRBV5-1 and TRBJ2-1; 11 nucleotides align to TRBD2. Germline loops: CDR1 SGHRS, CDR2 YFSETQ. V lost 0 bases to trimming and J lost 2 bases; unmatched junction nucleotides: 4. The CDR3 consists of 17 residues. Variable domain in full (rest from reference TRBV5-1 and TRBJ2-1): KAGVTQTPRYLIKTRGQQVTLSCSPISGHRSVSWYQQTPGQGLQFLFEYFSETQRNKGNFPGRFSGRQFSNSRSEMNVSTLELGDSALYLCASSLGNSGRAYNEQFFGPGTRLTVL.

This clonotype was seen only a few times. The V call is TRBV28, the J call TRBJ1-2; possible D gene TRBD1, 6 bases. Germline loops: CDR1 MDHEN, CDR2 SYDVKM. The CDR3 spans 20 residues. Trimming cost V 3 bases and J 3 bases, with 29 bases left between them. The CDR3 region has the DNA TGTGCCAGCAGTTTCGTGTTGGGGGCGGATCTATCTGAACGGGACTATGGCTACACCTTC. This gives the protein CASSFVLGADLSERDYGYTF.

This chain uses TRBV6-5 with TRBJ1-2; TRBD1 matches at 9 bases. The CDR3 length is 13 residues. V was pared by 5 bases and J by 6 bases, with 4 bases of the junction left unmatched. Germline V gives CDR1 MNHEY, CDR2 SVGAGI. CDR3 sequence: CASSRDRADGYTF. The CDR3 DNA reads as TGTGCCAGCAGTAGGGACAGGGCGGATGGCTACACCTTC.

The J gene is TRBJ2-3, the V gene TRBV28; D is uncertain. Germline V gene lookup returns CDR1 MDHEN and CDR2 SYDVKM. CDR3 length: 12 residues. The V gene lost 5 bases and the J gene lost 7 bases, with 10 bases spanning the gap. Here the CDR3 DNA reads TGTGCCAGCAGTGAATCAGGAAATACGCAGTATTTT. Its translation: CASSESGNTQYF.

This clonotype was counted only a few times. This chain joins TRBV28 and TRBJ2-3, with TRBD1 matching 9 bases. J was trimmed by 3 bases and V by 5 bases; bases with no gene match: 9. This CDR3 has 16 residues. Germline V lookup: CDR1 MDHEN, CDR2 SYDVKM. CDR3 DNA: TGTGCCAGCAGTCCCCACGACAGGGGGAGGACAGATACGCAGTATTTT. Translated, it gives CASSPHDRGRTDTQYF. Supplemented by reference TRBV28 and TRBJ2-3, the full variable domain reads DVKVTQSSRYLVKRTGEKVFLECVQDMDHENMFWYRQDPGLGLRLIYFSYDVKMKEKGDIPEGYSVSREKKERFSLILESASTNQTSMYLCASSPHDRGRTDTQYFGPGTRLTVL.

This clonotype occurred once. Because the CDR3 is missing its conserved closing phenylalanine or tryptophan, this is likely a read error. The J gene is TRBJ2-7, the V gene TRBV6-6; 7 bases are a match to TRBD1. The CDR3 loop spans 16 amino acids. Germline-derived CDR1 and CDR2 are MNHNY and SVGAGI (reference sequence). V shed 4 bases and J 3 bases; nucleotides not matched to a gene: 12. CDR3 sequence: CASSSPYRGSGYEQYL. CDR3 sequence (DNA): TGTGCCAGCAGTTCACCCTACAGGGGTTCTGGCTACGAGCAGTACTTA.

The rearrangement uses TRBV5-1 and TRBJ2-1; 7 nucleotides match TRBD2. The CDR3 is 14 residues long. CDR1 SGHRS and CDR2 YFSETQ come from the germline V gene. V dropped 4 bases and J dropped 9; count of bases not matched to a gene: 10. CDR3: CASSITQVAGEQFF. CDR3 coding DNA: TGCGCCAGCAGCATAACTCAGGTAGCGGGTGAGCAGTTCTTC.

This clonotype was counted between two and nine times. The chain joins TRBV5-1 to TRBJ1-2; D is ambiguous. V was cut by 0 bases and J by 7 bases, with 13 bases left in between. The germline CDR1 and CDR2 sequences are SGHRS and YFSETQ. The CDR3 is 14 residues long. DNA of the CDR3: TGCGCCAGCAGCTTGGCACCCGGGGAGGGTGGCTACACCTTC. Its protein is CASSLAPGEGGYTF.

This clonotype was observed once. A read error is possible here, since a much larger clone lies one base away. The V gene is TRBV6-1, the J gene TRBJ2-7, with 9 nucleotides matching TRBD1. The CDR3 has 16 amino acids. The germline V gene has CDR1 MNHNS and CDR2 SASEGT. The V gene end was trimmed by 8 bases and the J gene end by 0 bases; junction bases not matched to a gene: 11. In DNA form, the CDR3 reads TGTGCCAGCGGTGCTAATCCGGGACAGGGCTCCTACGAGCAGTACTTC. It is translated as CASGANPGQGSYEQYF.

This clonotype occurred many times. The chain joins TRBV5-1 to TRBJ2-5; maybe TRBD2 (5 bases). The V gene lost 2 bases and the J gene lost 5 bases, with 13 bases spanning the gap. Germline CDR1 is SGHRS and CDR2 is YFSETQ. This CDR3 has 14 residues. The CDR3 loop is CASSFRDARETQYF. DNA for the CDR3: TGCGCCAGCAGCTTTCGGGATGCGCGGGAGACCCAGTACTTC. The full variable domain, with the rest looked up from reference TRBV5-1 and TRBJ2-5, is KAGVTQTPRYLIKTRGQQVTLSCSPISGHRSVSWYQQTPGQGLQFLFEYFSETQRNKGNFPGRFSGRQFSNSRSEMNVSTLELGDSALYLCASSFRDARETQYFGPGTRLLVL.

The chain joins TRBV5-1 to TRBJ2-7; 15 nucleotides agree with TRBD2. CDR1 is SGHRS and CDR2 is YFSETQ in the germline V gene. The V segment lost 7 bases and the J segment 5 bases; nucleotides outside the gene matches: 4. The CDR3 has 14 residues. The CDR3 DNA follows: TGCGCCAGCTCCCGGACTAGCGGGAGGGACGAGCAGTACTTC. This codes for CASSRTSGRDEQYF. Filled out from reference TRBV5-1 and TRBJ2-7, the complete variable domain reads KAGVTQTPRYLIKTRGQQVTLSCSPISGHRSVSWYQQTPGQGLQFLFEYFSETQRNKGNFPGRFSGRQFSNSRSEMNVSTLELGDSALYLCASSRTSGRDEQYFGPGTRLTVT.

This clonotype was counted a few times. The chain links TRBV7-8 to TRBJ2-6, with a tentative D call TRBD1 (5 bases). Looked up from germline, CDR1 is SGHVS and CDR2 is FQNEAQ. V gave up 5 bases and J gave up 1 base, with 12 bases separating them. The CDR3 loop spans 16 amino acids. CDR3 residues: CASSMRRGSGANVLTF. CDR3 nucleotide sequence: TGTGCCAGCAGCATGCGTAGGGGATCTGGGGCCAACGTCCTGACTTTC.

The chain is built from TRBV20-1 and TRBJ1-1; D is unclear. Trimming stripped 2 bases from V and 2 bases from J, with 15 bases between. CDR3 size: 15 residues. Per germline, CDR1 DFQATT and CDR2 SNEGSKA (reference sequence). CDR3 amino acids: CSARWISGFNTEAFF. CDR3 DNA: TGCAGTGCTAGATGGATCTCCGGCTTCAACACTGAAGCTTTCTTT.

The chain uses TRBV7-9 and TRBJ2-1; the match to TRBD2 covers 7 bases. This CDR3 has 15 residues. The V segment lost 0 bases and the J segment 12 bases; nucleotides outside the gene matches: 11. Germline V gives CDR1 SEHNR, CDR2 FQNEAQ (reference sequence). In nucleotides, the CDR3 is TGTGCCAGCAGCTTAGCGCTAGCGGTTCGAGGGAGGCAGTTCTTC. Translating it yields CASSLALAVRGRQFF. The complete variable domain, with remaining parts taken from reference TRBV7-9 and TRBJ2-1, reads DTGVSQNPRHKITKRGQNVTFRCDPISEHNRLYWYRQTLGQGPEFLTYFQNEAQLEKSRLLSDRFSAERPKGSFSTLEIQRTEQGDSAMYLCASSLALAVRGRQFFGPGTRLTVL.

This clonotype was seen repeatedly, ten times or more. The chain employs TRBV20-1 and TRBJ2-1; 9 bases line up with TRBD2. V lost 1 base, J lost 4 bases, and 8 bases stayed unmatched. The germline V gene encodes CDR1 DFQATT and CDR2 SNEGSKA (reference sequence). This CDR3 spans 16 amino acids. DNA for the CDR3: TGCAGTGCTAGAGGTTTGGCGGGAGGGTTATACAATGAGCAGTTCTTC. Protein: CSARGLAGGLYNEQFF.

This clonotype was detected ten times or more. The rearrangement uses TRBV6-1 and TRBJ2-7; no reliable D call. The V end was cut by 1 base, the J end by 3 bases, with 10 bases between. The CDR3 covers 14 residues. Germline V gene data show CDR1 as MNHNS and CDR2 as SASEGT. Here the CDR3 DNA reads TGTGCCAGCAGTGAAGTGTTTCGGAGCTACGAGCAGTACTTC. Translating gives CASSEVFRSYEQYF.

Regarding this clonotype: A much larger clone lies a single base off, so this may be a read error. The CDR3 region has the DNA TGTGCCAGCGGTGATTTGGGACTAGCGGGGCCTAAGGGGCAGTTCTTC. It codes for CASGDLGLAGPKGQFF. The genes are TRBV6-4 and TRBJ2-1; TRBD2 matches at 13 bases. Germline CDR1 MRHNA, CDR2 SNTAGT. The CDR3 is 16 amino acids.

This clonotype has only a few counts. The junction and the germline gene differ at one end; a read error may be behind it. The CDR3 nucleotides are TGCGCCAGCAGCCCTGGGACAGCGATTGAGAATCGGCCCCAGCATTTT. Encoded protein: CASSPGTAIENRPQHF. The rearrangement uses TRBV4-3 and TRBJ1-5, with 7 positions matching TRBD1. CDR3 length: 16 amino acids. The V gene's germline CDR1 is LGHNA and CDR2 YSLEER.

The chain employs TRBV12-3 or TRBV12-4 and TRBJ2-1, with D tentatively TRBD2 (5 bases). V was clipped by 3 bases and J by 9 bases, with 12 bases between them. The CDR3 contains 13 residues. The CDR3 region is CASSFWRAGEQFF. CDR3 DNA: TGTGCCAGCAGTTTCTGGCGGGCGGGTGAGCAGTTCTTC.

This clonotype was recorded a few times. This chain joins TRBV2 and TRBJ1-2, with 8 nucleotides matching TRBD1. CDR1 and CDR2 from the germline V gene are SNHLY and FYNNEI. The V gene end was trimmed by 8 bases and the J gene end by 9 bases; junction bases not matched to a gene: 14. The CDR3 runs to 14 residues. This CDR3 reads CASGGTGQGKSYTF. The CDR3 DNA reads as TGTGCCAGCGGGGGAACAGGACAGGGCAAGAGCTACACCTTC.

This clonotype has just a few counts. The gene calls are TRBV20-1 and TRBJ2-3; D is unresolved. CDR3 size: 14 residues. V was cut by 4 bases and J by 2 bases, with 13 bases left in between. The V gene's germline CDR1 is DFQATT and CDR2 SNEGSKA (reference sequence). The CDR3 DNA reads TGCAGTGCTATAAGCCTCACACACACAGATACGCAGTATTTT. This codes for CSAISLTHTDTQYF.

This clonotype was picked up a small number of times. This chain uses TRBV5-1 with TRBJ2-1; 9 bases map to TRBD2. The CDR3 length is 16 residues. Germline values: CDR1 SGHRS, CDR2 YFSETQ. V was pared by 0 bases and J by 8 bases, with 9 bases of the junction left unmatched. The CDR3 here is CASSLVGSGSVDEQFF. CDR3 nucleotides: TGCGCCAGCAGCTTGGTTGGTAGCGGGAGTGTGGATGAGCAGTTCTTC.